These 3 T cell receptor beta chains were all obtained from the same sample, sequenced in a study of T cells in Graves' hyperthyroidism and ophthalmopathy. There were TCR beta CDR3 regions amplified from RNA transcripts. In the first-round RT-PCR of the TCR CDR3, the HTBI primer set was used. MiXCR, applied by TCRdb to the multiplex PCR reads, yields one record per CDR3 protein. The data show 400,000 to 600,000 distinct CDR3 sequences, roughly 20% seen once. The specimen sequenced was blood. The receptors here all came from a man younger than 30 with Graves' hyperthyroidism.

The V and J genes are TRBV6-5 and TRBJ2-7; TRBD1 might be the D (5 bases). The CDR3 is made up of 14 amino acids. Trimming took off 2 bases at V and 2 bases at J, with 10 bases between the two ends. Germline loops: CDR1 MNHEY, CDR2 SVGAGI. CDR3 DNA sequence: TGTGCCAGCAGTTACGACAGTGCCACCTACGAGCAGTACTTC. Translating gives CASSYDSATYEQYF.

This clonotype was picked up many times. The rearrangement uses TRBV6-6 and TRBJ1-2, with 9 nucleotides matching TRBD1. The germline V gene encodes CDR1 MNHNY and CDR2 SVGAGI (reference sequence). V shed 2 bases and J 11 bases; nucleotides not matched to a gene: 6. The CDR3 totals 13 residues. CDR3 in DNA: TGTGCCAGCAGTTACGATGGGACAGGGAGGTACACCTTC. Translation gives CASSYDGTGRYTF.

The rearrangement links TRBV9 to TRBJ2-2; D gene ambiguous. The CDR3 is 15 amino acids. Germline lookup yields CDR1 SGDLS and CDR2 YYNGEE. V was cut by 0 bases and J by 3 bases, with 9 bases left in between. CDR3 nucleotides: TGTGCCAGCAGCGTAGCGTTTGGGGACACCGGGGAGCTGTTTTTT. Translating gives CASSVAFGDTGELFF.